This T cell receptor beta chain was retrieved from a study of cytomegalovirus exposure and HLA in healthy donors (TCRdb year 2017). Describing the broader study: According to a later analysis, the roughly 120 validation repertoires were produced on the same platform as the 666 repertoires of the first cohort. The study was designed to test whether signatures of past pathogen exposure could be identified by cataloging public T cell receptors. A separate validation cohort of over 95 different subjects was used in addition to the approximately 610-subject first cohort. To predict cytomegalovirus infection status, the study brought together high-throughput TCR immunosequencing, statistical association of individual TCRs with disease status, and machine learning. Study-level results and caveats: Across donors, most TCR sequences were observed very rarely, whereas some public TCRs were present in many individuals. In vitro tests confirmed that a few of the cytomegalovirus-associated TCR beta chains recognize cytomegalovirus antigens. The validation cohort had no HLA typing available for a later analysis, so co-occurrence within that cohort was assessed over all 130 or so repertoires. The authors suggested that the approach could potentially be generalized to other disease states and immunological phenotypes. Of the cluster scores, about 94% were above 0 in a later analysis, which found that TCRs clustered in the first cohort also tended to co-occur in the approximately 110 validation repertoires. A total of around 150 TCR beta chains were listed by the study as associated with cytomegalovirus. Cytomegalovirus status was reported to be diagnosed by the classifier with high specificity and sensitivity in both the original and validation cohorts.

Donors formed part of the validation cohort, which comprised fewer than 150 subjects and was distinct from the first cohort of over 500 subjects. For this clone: Its antigen target is currently unknown. No base quality information exists; no much larger clone differs at one position.

The protocol used for the library was the immunoSEQ multiplex PCR assay. Per the authors' processing: To diagnose cytomegalovirus status from the catalog of TCR beta chain sequences, a statistical classification framework was built. This immuneACCESS table, as held by TCRdb, lists in-frame sequences with V and J called but not all clones. Of the missing ones, under half trace to an unresolved V gene in checked studies; the others have no known cause. V, J and clone size reflect that table, while D and trimming were determined from the DNA. The sample contains about 400,000 clones, 86% of them found a single time. The ten largest clonotypes hold approximately 0.8% of the sample. Sequenced: PBMCs. This receptor was identified in a young woman in good health and CMV-seronegative.

The DNA sequence follows: TGTGCCATCAGTGTGGGGGCCTTCAGCGGGAGTCGGGCAGATACGCAGTATTTT. This codes for CAISVGAFSGSRADTQYF. The chain is made from TRBV10-3 and TRBJ2-3; the junction holds 8 bases that match TRBD2. CDR1 and CDR2, looked up from the germline V gene, are ENHRY and SYGVKD. V ends up 4 bases short and J 4 bases short, with an unmatched junction base count of 16. Measured from the cysteine to the phenylalanine, the CDR3 is 18 residues long. The DNA shown is the 54-base CDR3, in frame from base 1.